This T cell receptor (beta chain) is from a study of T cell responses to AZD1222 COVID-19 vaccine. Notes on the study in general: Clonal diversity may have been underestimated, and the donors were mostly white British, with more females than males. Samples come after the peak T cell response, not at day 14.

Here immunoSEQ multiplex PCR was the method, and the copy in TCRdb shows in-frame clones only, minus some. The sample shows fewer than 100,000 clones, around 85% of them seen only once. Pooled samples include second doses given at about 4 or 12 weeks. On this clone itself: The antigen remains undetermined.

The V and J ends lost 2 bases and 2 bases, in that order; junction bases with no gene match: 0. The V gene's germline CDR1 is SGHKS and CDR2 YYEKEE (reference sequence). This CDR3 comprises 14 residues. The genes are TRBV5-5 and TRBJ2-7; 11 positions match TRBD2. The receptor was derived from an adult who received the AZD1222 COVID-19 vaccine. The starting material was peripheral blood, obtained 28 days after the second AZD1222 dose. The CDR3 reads CASSLLAGAYEQYF. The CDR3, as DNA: TGTGCCAGCAGCTTACTAGCGGGAGCCTACGAGCAGTACTTC.